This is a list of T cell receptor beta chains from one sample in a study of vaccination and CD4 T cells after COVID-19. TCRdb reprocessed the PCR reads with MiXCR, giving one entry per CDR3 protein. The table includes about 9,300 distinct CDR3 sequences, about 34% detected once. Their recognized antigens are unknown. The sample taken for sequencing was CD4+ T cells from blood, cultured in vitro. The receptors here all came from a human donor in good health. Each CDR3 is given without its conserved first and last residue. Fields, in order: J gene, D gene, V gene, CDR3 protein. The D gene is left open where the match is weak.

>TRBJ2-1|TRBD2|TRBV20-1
SAPLAGGRNEQF
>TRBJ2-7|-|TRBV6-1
ASSDEGPSYEQY
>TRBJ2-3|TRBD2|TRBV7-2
ASSFSGRVTDTQY
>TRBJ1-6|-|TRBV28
ASRGSGNSPLH
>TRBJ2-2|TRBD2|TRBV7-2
ASSISGSSTGELF
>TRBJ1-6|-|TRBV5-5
ASGREELSYNSPLH
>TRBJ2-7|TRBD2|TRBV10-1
AIGLGRGEQY
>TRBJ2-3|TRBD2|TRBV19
ASSKGTSGATDTQY
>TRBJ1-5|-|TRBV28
ASSLDRWGTAPHQPQH
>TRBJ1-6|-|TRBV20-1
SARDYKQGPSPLH
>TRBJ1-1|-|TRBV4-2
ASSLLDRGPNTEAF
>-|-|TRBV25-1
ASSEAGYEQY
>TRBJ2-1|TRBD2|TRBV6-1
ASALSGGYNEQF
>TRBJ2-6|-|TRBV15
ATSRGIEANVLT
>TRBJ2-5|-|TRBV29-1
SVDPQGRRETQY
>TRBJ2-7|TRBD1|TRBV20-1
SARDPTGGVFGEQY
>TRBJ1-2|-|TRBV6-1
ASSRAYGYT
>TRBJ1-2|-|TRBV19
ASSIDALGTGGYT
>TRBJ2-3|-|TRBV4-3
ASSHLLGGDGTDTQY
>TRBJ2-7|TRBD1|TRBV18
ASSGDSYEQY
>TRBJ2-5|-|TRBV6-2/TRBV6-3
ASSYSAGTETQY